This TCR beta chain originates from a study of blood T cell repertoires in COVID-19 (dated by TCRdb to about 2020). In the study overall: The collaborator samples originated in the United States, Italy and Spain and spanned the acute and convalescent phases of COVID-19. The prospective study material was composed of cDNA or gDNA derived from T cells, B-cell-depleted T cells, or PBMCs. Deeply sampled blood TCRbeta repertoires from subjects exposed to, actively infected with, or recovered from COVID-19 were included in the dataset. The repertoires were released in a freely available public database meant as a resource for research on the immune response to SARS-CoV-2. Samples came from the ongoing ImmuneRACE study (first 160 participants) plus 1,254 subjects from 6 global collaborators. Sample metadata almost always included a de-identified subject ID, COVID-19 status, age in years and sex. Where available, HLA class I and class II types were taken from metadata supplied by the sample provider and were not determined by assay-based typing. General findings and caveats noted by the study authors: The amount of clinical and demographic metadata varied by source and participant and was provided uncurated.

TCRbeta CDR3 regions were amplified from genomic DNA using the immunoSEQ Assay, a bias-controlled multiplex PCR. The original methods were these. The number of nucleated cells in each sample was estimated from the amplification of reference gene primers within the assay. To quantify the absolute abundance of each unique TCRbeta CDR3 rearrangement, sequence reads were collapsed and filtered. For each sample, productive Simpson clonality was calculated as the square root of Simpson's diversity index across productive rearrangements. As stored in TCRdb, this immuneACCESS dataset retains in-frame rearrangements with V and J assigned. A fraction of the clones does not appear; measured against another copy, unresolved V genes explain less than half of the discrepancy, and the remainder lacks a known reason. V, J and clone size were drawn from that table, and D and trimming were deduced from the DNA. This sample has 200,000 to 250,000 clones in its table, and about 87% of those were observed once. The leading ten clones occupy about a tenth of the sample.

The CDR3 runs 16 residues from the cysteine to the phenylalanine. CDR3 DNA only is kept here, 48 bases in frame from base 1. In the prospective study, participants were about 18 to 90 years old, resided in about 25 geographic areas of the United States, and were enrolled through a virtual design. In the prospective study, cohorts were assigned on the basis of participant-reported clinical history obtained from a screening survey and a study questionnaire. Mobile phlebotomists in the prospective study collected whole blood, serum and a nasopharyngeal or oropharyngeal swab from every participant. Over a roughly 2-month period, participants in the prospective study had the option of providing additional blood draws and questionnaires. Before DNA extraction, blood samples from the prospective study were shipped at room temperature or frozen. A word on this clone: Its antigen is still unknown. No qualities accompany the bases; no much larger clone lies one base away.

The sample taken for sequencing was PBMCs or T cells enriched from blood (not recorded which). The receptor comes from a man younger than 35 with acute COVID-19. The rearranged chain carries TRBV21-1 and TRBJ2-7; the D call in the table, TRBD2, was not verified against the DNA. TRBV21-1 is labeled a pseudogene. The nucleotide sequence is TGTGCCAGCACTATGCGTCGGGATCTGCAAGCCTACGAGCAGTACTTC. Its product reads: CASTMRRDLQAYEQYF.